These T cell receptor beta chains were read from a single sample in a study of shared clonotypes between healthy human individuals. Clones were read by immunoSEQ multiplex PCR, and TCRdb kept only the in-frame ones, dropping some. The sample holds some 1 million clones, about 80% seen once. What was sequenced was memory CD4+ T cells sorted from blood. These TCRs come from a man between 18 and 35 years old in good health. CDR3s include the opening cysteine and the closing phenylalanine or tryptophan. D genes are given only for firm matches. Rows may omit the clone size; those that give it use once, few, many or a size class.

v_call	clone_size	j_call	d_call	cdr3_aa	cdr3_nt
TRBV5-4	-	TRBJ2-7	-	CASGTKINYEQYF	TGTGCCAGCGGAACCAAGATTAACTACGAGCAGTACTTC
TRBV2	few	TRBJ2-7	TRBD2	CASSEAHLAGGEQYF	TGTGCCAGCAGTGAAGCCCACCTAGCGGGAGGCGAGCAGTACTTC
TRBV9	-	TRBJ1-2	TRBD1	CASRATGGSGYGYTF	TGTGCCAGCAGAGCCACAGGGGGCTCTGGCTATGGCTACACCTTC
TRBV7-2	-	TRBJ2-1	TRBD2	CASSQRDWGQFF	TGTGCCAGCAGCCAGCGGGATTGGGGGCAGTTCTTC
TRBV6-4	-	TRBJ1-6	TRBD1	CASRGQAPGSPLHF	TGTGCCAGCAGAGGACAGGCTCCCGGTTCACCCCTCCACTTT
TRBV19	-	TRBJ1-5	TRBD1	CASSRGTGGNQPQHF	TGTGCCAGTAGCCGAGGGACAGGGGGCAATCAGCCCCAGCATTTT
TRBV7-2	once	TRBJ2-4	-	CASSTMGGLGIQYF	TGTGCCAGCAGCACAATGGGGGGCTTGGGCATTCAGTACTTC
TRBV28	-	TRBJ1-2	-	CASSERGPGDTF	TGTGCCAGCAGTGAGCGGGGGCCGGGAGACACCTTC
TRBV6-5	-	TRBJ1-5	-	CASSLTGIRGNQPQHF	TGTGCCAGCAGTTTAACAGGGATAAGGGGCAATCAGCCCCAGCATTTT
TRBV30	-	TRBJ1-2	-	CAYRPQTEGYTF	TGTGCCTACCGACCACAGACAGAAGGCTACACCTTC
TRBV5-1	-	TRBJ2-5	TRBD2	CASSFTERGALPETQYF	TGCGCCAGCAGCTTTACAGAGCGGGGGGCTCTCCCAGAGACCCAGTACTTC
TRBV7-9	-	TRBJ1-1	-	CASSLGETSREHRAFF	TGTGCCAGCAGCTTAGGGGAGACTTCCAGGGAACATAGGGCTTTCTTT
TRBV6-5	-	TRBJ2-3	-	CASSPGLLGDTQYF	TGTGCCAGCAGTCCGGGGCTCCTGGGAGATACGCAGTATTTT
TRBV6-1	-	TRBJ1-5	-	CASSGDTSNQPQHF	TGTGCCAGCAGTGGGGACACTAGCAATCAGCCCCAGCATTTT
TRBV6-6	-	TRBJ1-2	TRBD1	CASREQGVYGYTF	TGTGCCAGCAGGGAACAGGGGGTCTATGGCTACACCTTC
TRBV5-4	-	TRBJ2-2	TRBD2	CASSRSGGNTGELFF	TGTGCCAGCAGCAGAAGCGGGGGGAACACCGGGGAGCTGTTTTTT
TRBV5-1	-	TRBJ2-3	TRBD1	CASSKGQTTDTQYF	TGCGCCAGCAGCAAGGGACAGACCACAGATACGCAGTATTTT
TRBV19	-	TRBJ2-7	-	CASSRQQGSYEQYF	TGTGCCAGTAGTAGACAACAGGGTTCCTACGAGCAGTACTTC
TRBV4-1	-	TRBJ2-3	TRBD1	CASSQTGTGGTDTQYF	TGCGCCAGCAGCCAAACCGGGACAGGGGGCACAGATACGCAGTATTTT
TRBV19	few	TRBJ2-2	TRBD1	CASSPPGQVFSGELFF	TGTGCCAGTAGTCCCCCGGGACAGGTTTTCAGCGGGGAGCTGTTTTTT
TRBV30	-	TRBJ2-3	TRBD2	CAWIRAGGPSTDTQYF	TGTGCCTGGATAAGGGCGGGAGGTCCCTCCACAGATACGCAGTATTTT
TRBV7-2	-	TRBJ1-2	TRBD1	CASSVTGTGRYGYTF	TGTGCCAGCAGCGTAACCGGGACAGGGCGGTATGGCTACACCTTC
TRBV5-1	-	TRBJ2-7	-	CASSLAGRTIDEQYF	TGCGCCAGCAGCTTGGCGGGGAGGACTATCGACGAGCAGTACTTC
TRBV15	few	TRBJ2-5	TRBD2	CATSTRGLAGTKETQYF	TGTGCCACCAGCACACGAGGTCTAGCGGGGACGAAAGAGACCCAGTACTTC
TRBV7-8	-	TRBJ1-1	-	CASSLARNTEAFF	TGTGCCAGCAGCTTAGCTCGAAACACTGAAGCTTTCTTT
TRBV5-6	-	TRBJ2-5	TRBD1	CASSQRQGARETQYF	TGTGCCAGCAGCCAAAGACAGGGGGCAAGGGAGACCCAGTACTTC
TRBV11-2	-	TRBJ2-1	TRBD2	CASSSGLYNEQFF	TGTGCCAGCAGCTCGGGACTATACAATGAGCAGTTCTTC
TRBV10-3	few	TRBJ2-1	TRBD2	CAIKLAGDNEQFF	TGTGCCATCAAACTAGCGGGTGACAATGAGCAGTTCTTC
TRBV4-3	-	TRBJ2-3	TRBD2	CASSLSGGLMDTQYF	TGCGCCAGCAGCCTATCGGGGGGGCTAATGGATACGCAGTATTTT
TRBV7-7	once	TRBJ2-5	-	CASSLGARGRQETQYF	TGTGCTAGCAGCTTAGGGGCAAGGGGCCGGCAAGAGACCCAGTACTTC
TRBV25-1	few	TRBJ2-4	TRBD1	CASSTGGPNIQYF	TGTGCCAGCAGTACAGGGGGTCCAAACATTCAGTACTTC
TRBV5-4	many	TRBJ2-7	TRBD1	CASRGDRNSYEQYF	TGTGCCAGCAGGGGGGACAGGAACTCCTACGAGCAGTACTTC
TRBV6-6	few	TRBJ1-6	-	CASIQGGNSPLHF	TGTGCCAGCATCCAGGGAGGTAATTCACCCCTCCACTTT
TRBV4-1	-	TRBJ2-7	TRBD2	CASSQEAGALSSYEQYF	TGCGCCAGCAGCCAAGAGGCGGGAGCTCTAAGCTCCTACGAGCAGTACTTC
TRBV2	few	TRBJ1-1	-	CASSDSLPRGAFF	TGTGCCAGCAGTGATAGTTTACCCCGGGGAGCTTTCTTT
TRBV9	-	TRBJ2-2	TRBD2	CASSVTGLATLGELFF	TGTGCCAGCAGCGTCACGGGACTAGCGACACTCGGGGAGCTGTTTTTT
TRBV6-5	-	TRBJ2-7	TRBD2	CASSYSNSGRTGEQYF	TGTGCCAGCAGTTACTCGAATAGCGGGAGAACTGGAGAGCAGTACTTC
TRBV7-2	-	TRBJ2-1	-	CASSSGWGSNEQFF	TGTGCCAGCAGCTCGGGCTGGGGGAGCAATGAGCAGTTCTTC
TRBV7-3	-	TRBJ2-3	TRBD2	CASSLMAGGTDTQYF	TGTGCCAGCAGCTTAATGGCGGGGGGCACAGATACGCAGTATTTT
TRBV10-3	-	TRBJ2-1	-	CAISVGQSNNEQFF	TGTGCCATCAGTGTAGGACAGAGTAACAATGAGCAGTTCTTC
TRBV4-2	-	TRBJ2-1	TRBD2	CASSQEKGGGAYNEQFF	TGTGCCAGCAGCCAAGAGAAGGGCGGGGGGGCCTACAATGAGCAGTTCTTC
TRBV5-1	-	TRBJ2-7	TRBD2	CASSLDMKPGTSGRASYEQYF	TGCGCCAGCAGCTTGGATATGAAACCCGGGACTAGCGGGAGGGCTAGCTACGAGCAGTACTTC